Shown below are 10 T cell receptor beta chains from a single sample sequenced in a study of blood T cell repertoires in COVID-19. Sequencing was performed with immunoSEQ multiplex PCR; in TCRdb, only in-frame clones are kept and a portion is missing. The table has under 350,000 clones, 70% to 90% seen once. What was sequenced was peripheral blood. These receptors came from a woman between 65 and 79 years old with acute or convalescent COVID-19.

The V gene is TRBV3-1 (or the pseudogene TRBV3-2), the J gene TRBJ1-4; D might be TRBD1 (5 bases). With 6 bases removed from V and 8 bases from J, the gap between germline ends came to 16 bases. The CDR3 extends over 14 amino acids. Germline V gene data show CDR1 as LGHDT and CDR2 as YNNKEL (reference sequence). This CDR3 is CASSPTGGWEKLFF. For the CDR3, the DNA is TGTGCCAGCAGTCCTACAGGAGGGTGGGAAAAACTGTTTTTT.

The CDR3 sequence is CASSLGGGNQPQHF. The CDR3 nucleotides are TGTGCCAGCAGCTTGGGAGGCGGCAATCAGCCCCAGCATTTT. This rearrangement joins TRBV5-8 to TRBJ1-5; D is ambiguous. The CDR3 consists of 14 residues. V gave up 0 bases and J gave up 2 bases, with 6 bases separating them. In germline, CDR1 is SGHTS, CDR2 YDEGEE. The full variable domain, rest sourced from reference TRBV5-8 and TRBJ1-5, is EAGVTQSPTHLIKTRGQQATLRCSPISGHTSVYWYQQALGLGLQFLLWYDEGEERNRGNFPPRFSGRQFPNYSSELNVNALELEDSALYLCASSLGGGNQPQHFGDGTRLSIL.

This clone occurred once. The rearrangement joins TRBV6-1 to TRBJ1-6; D not resolved. CDR3 length: 16 amino acids. CDR1 is MNHNS, CDR2 SASEGT, per germline. Trimming left V 4 bases short and J 10 bases short, with 20 bases between. The chain's CDR3 is CASSGERQWRGSPLHF. The CDR3 bases are TGTGCCAGCAGTGGTGAACGGCAGTGGCGGGGATCACCCCTCCACTTT.

This chain joins TRBV12-3 or TRBV12-4 and TRBJ1-2; possibly TRBD1 for D (5 bases). V shed 6 bases and J shed 4 bases, with 12 bases lying between them. The CDR3 runs 13 residues. CDR3 loop: CASSLTDRYGYTF. The CDR3 DNA follows: TGTGCCAGCAGCCTGACAGATCGCTATGGCTACACCTTC.

The chain recombines TRBV7-9 with TRBJ2-5; D ambiguous. The CDR3 covers 14 residues. V lost 5 bases and J lost 1, with 11 bases in between. The V gene's germline CDR1 is SEHNR and CDR2 FQNEAQ (reference sequence). The CDR3 spells CASSPSGSQETQYF. CDR3 sequence (DNA): TGTGCCAGCAGCCCATCAGGCAGCCAAGAGACCCAGTACTTC.

This chain joins TRBV2 and TRBJ1-6, with 7 bases aligning to TRBD1. Losses at the gene ends were 5 bases for V and 6 bases for J; bases not matched to a gene: 4. This CDR3 has 14 residues. Per germline, CDR1 SNHLY and CDR2 FYNNEI. CDR3 sequence: CASSSGTANSPLHF. The CDR3 bases are TGTGCCAGCAGTTCCGGGACAGCTAATTCACCCCTCCACTTT.

The chain recombines TRBV30 with TRBJ1-1; 7 bases map to TRBD1. V trimming: 0 bases; J trimming: 4 bases; junction bases outside the gene matches: 5. Looked up from germline, CDR1 is GTSNPN and CDR2 is SVGIG (reference sequence). This CDR3 spans 14 amino acids. CDR3 sequence reads: CAWSVTRQGTEAFF. CDR3 DNA: TGTGCCTGGAGTGTTACGAGACAGGGCACTGAAGCTTTCTTT. Full variable domain (missing parts from reference TRBV30 and TRBJ1-1): SQTIHQWPATLVQPVGSPLSLECTVEGTSNPNLYWYRQAAGRGLQLLFYSVGIGQISSEVPQNLSASRPQDRQFILSSKKLLLSDSGFYLCAWSVTRQGTEAFFGQGTRLTVV.

On this clone itself: The sample carries other DNA sequences with the same CDR3. The chain joins TRBV9 to TRBJ2-3, with TRBD2 matching over 9 bases. This CDR3 has 15 residues. In germline, CDR1 is SGDLS, CDR2 YYNGEE. J lost 4 bases, V lost 0 bases, and 3 bases had no gene match. DNA of the CDR3: TGTGCCAGCAGCGTAGGCGGGGGGGCCGCAGATACGCAGTATTTT. Protein sequence: CASSVGGGAADTQYF.

The rearrangement uses TRBV10-3 and TRBJ2-1, with D maybe TRBD1 (6 bases). Trimming pared 11 bases from V and 5 bases from J, leaving 13 bases between. Germline lookup yields CDR1 ENHRY and CDR2 SYGVKD. CDR3 length: 12 amino acids. CDR3 region: CAVRDTHNEQFF. The CDR3 DNA sequence: TGTGCCGTCCGGGACACTCACAATGAGCAGTTCTTC.

The chain joins TRBV6-7 to TRBJ2-7; D perhaps matches TRBD1 (6 bases). TRBV6-7 falls under the ORF class, with uncertain function. The CDR3 loop spans 14 amino acids. Between the trimmed V and J ends, which lost 0 bases and 6 bases, there was a span of 12 bases. CDR3 DNA sequence: TGTGCCAGCAGTTACTCGTCCGGACAGTGCGAGCAGTACTTC. It encodes CASSYSSGQCEQYF.